The clone carrying this T cell receptor beta chain was found a few times. These data originate in a study of T cells in Graves' hyperthyroidism and ophthalmopathy. Amplified regions were TCR beta CDR3 sequences from RNA transcripts. The primer set for the first-round RT-PCR of the TCR CDR3 was HTBI. TCRdb fed the multiplex PCR reads into MiXCR, producing one record per CDR3 protein. This table has a few hundred thousand distinct CDR3 sequences, around 20% appearing once. Germline-derived CDR1 and CDR2 are LNHDA and SQIVND (reference sequence). This CDR3 comprises 15 residues. V lost 6 bases to trimming and J lost 1 base, with 13 bases between them.

This rearrangement joins TRBV19 to TRBJ1-5; D not certain. Sequencing was carried out using blood. The sequence derives from a man aged 18 to 30 with Graves' ophthalmopathy. As DNA, the CDR3 is TGTGCCAGTAGCTGGACTTTAGGCAGCAATCAGCCCCAGCATTTT. This codes for CASSWTLGSNQPQHF.